Below are 26 T cell receptor beta chains sequenced from a single sample in a study of blood T cell repertoires in COVID-19. The assay was immunoSEQ multiplex PCR, and TCRdb's table has in-frame clones only and misses some. The repertoire holds about 500,000 clones, with 89% as singletons. Sequencing was carried out using peripheral blood. These receptors came from a man younger than 30 with COVID-19, enrolled during active disease.

This clone appeared many times. This chain connects TRBV7-9 to TRBJ2-2, with a weak D call TRBD2 (6 bases). Trimming cost V 1 base and J 0 bases, with 6 bases left between them. The CDR3 has 15 residues. The germline V gene has CDR1 SEHNR and CDR2 FQNEAQ (reference sequence). CDR3 residues: CASSLGGANTGELFF. Here the CDR3 DNA reads TGTGCCAGCAGCTTAGGGGGGGCGAACACCGGGGAGCTGTTTTTT.

J is TRBJ2-7 and V is TRBV2, with 7 bases that match TRBD2. J lost 2 bases, V lost 4 bases, and 8 bases had no gene match. This CDR3 has 15 residues. CDR1 and CDR2 (germline): SNHLY, FYNNEI. This CDR3 is CASSVGLAEPYEQYF. The CDR3 coding sequence is TGTGCCAGCAGTGTGGGGCTAGCGGAACCCTACGAGCAGTACTTC.

This chain links TRBV5-4 with TRBJ2-1; 10 positions match TRBD2. Germline lookup yields CDR1 SGHNT and CDR2 YYREEE (reference sequence). V was pared by 4 bases and J by 2 bases, with 6 bases of the junction left unmatched. This CDR3 has 16 amino acids. The CDR3 loop is CASSTQRGGPYNEQFF. The CDR3 DNA follows: TGTGCCAGCAGCACACAGCGGGGGGGCCCCTACAATGAGCAGTTCTTC.

The chain employs TRBV7-9 and TRBJ2-7, with 12 bases identical to TRBD2. Germline CDR1 is SEHNR and CDR2 is FQNEAQ (reference sequence). The CDR3 loop spans 17 amino acids. With V trimmed by 5 bases and J by 5 bases, 13 bases remained unmatched. The chain's CDR3 is CASSIGTSGLFSHEQYF. CDR3 coding DNA: TGTGCCAGCAGCATCGGGACTAGCGGGCTATTCAGCCACGAGCAGTACTTC.

The genes are TRBV27 and TRBJ2-7; 9 nucleotides agree with TRBD1. Trimming at V came to 5 bases and at J to 3 bases, leaving 5 bases not matched to a gene. The CDR3 contains 14 residues. CDR1 and CDR2 from the germline V gene are MNHEY and SMNVEV (reference sequence). In DNA form, the CDR3 reads TGTGCCAGCAGTCTACAGGGGGCGGGCTACGAGCAGTACTTC. Protein: CASSLQGAGYEQYF.

This clone was recorded once. The chain employs TRBV6-5 and TRBJ1-2; D might be TRBD1 (5 bases). Trimming shortened V by 6 bases and J by 4 bases, and 15 bases separated the two germline ends. The CDR3 has 14 amino acids. CDR1 and CDR2 from the germline V gene are MNHEY and SVGAGI. Here the CDR3 reads CASSQGPGGYGYTF. As DNA, the CDR3 is TGTGCCAGCAGCCAAGGTCCCGGGGGCTATGGCTACACCTTC.

J is TRBJ1-4 and V is TRBV19, with D possibly matching TRBD1 (5 bases). The germline gives CDR1 LNHDA, CDR2 SQIVND (reference sequence). Trimming took 7 bases from V and 0 from J, leaving 9 bases between them. This CDR3 contains 14 residues. For the CDR3, the DNA is TGTGCCAGTACCGGGGGGGCAACTAATGAAAAACTGTTTTTT. This codes for CASTGGATNEKLFF.

The chain joins TRBV19 to TRBJ2-7; no definite D call. The CDR3 is made up of 13 amino acids. Germline-derived CDR1 and CDR2 are LNHDA and SQIVND (reference sequence). The V end lost 6 bases, the J end lost 4 bases, and 13 bases lay between the germline ends. In nucleotides, the CDR3 is TGTGCCAGTAGCCCTTCGCCGCTATACGAGCAGTACTTC. This codes for CASSPSPLYEQYF.

This chain uses TRBV5-4 with TRBJ2-7; D possibly corresponds to TRBD1 (6 bases). V was trimmed by 0 bases and J by 6 bases, leaving 16 bases between them. Germline CDR1 reads SGHNT; CDR2 reads YYREEE (reference sequence). The CDR3 consists of 15 residues. The CDR3 spells CASSLGAGDAVEQYF. DNA of the CDR3: TGTGCCAGCAGCTTGGGGGCAGGGGATGCGGTCGAGCAGTACTTC.

The J gene is TRBJ2-3, the V gene TRBV5-1; 15 bases are a match to TRBD2. The CDR3 consists of 18 residues. CDR1 is SGHRS and CDR2 is YFSETQ in the germline V gene. With V trimmed by 6 bases and J by 1 base, 9 bases remained unmatched. Here the CDR3 reads CASTSGLAGGRGTDTQYF. The CDR3 DNA follows: TGCGCCAGCACCTCTGGACTAGCGGGAGGGCGCGGCACAGATACGCAGTATTTT. Looking up the rest from reference TRBV5-1 and TRBJ2-3 gives the full variable domain: KAGVTQTPRYLIKTRGQQVTLSCSPISGHRSVSWYQQTPGQGLQFLFEYFSETQRNKGNFPGRFSGRQFSNSRSEMNVSTLELGDSALYLCASTSGLAGGRGTDTQYFGPGTRLTVL.

The V gene is TRBV13, the J gene TRBJ2-2; unclear D gene. Germline V gives CDR1 PRHDT, CDR2 FYEKMQ (reference sequence). The CDR3 is 14 residues long. Trimming removed 7 bases at V and 6 bases at J, with 15 bases between. CDR3 DNA sequence: TGTGCCAGCATCGAGCTGTTTGGAGCCGGGGAGCTGTTTTTT. As protein: CASIELFGAGELFF.

V usage is TRBV27 and J usage is TRBJ2-1; tentative D call: TRBD2 (6 bases). V was shortened by 5 bases and J by 16 bases, with 15 bases between the two germline ends. The CDR3 loop spans 11 amino acids. In germline, CDR1 is MNHEY, CDR2 SMNVEV (reference sequence). CDR3 region: CASSRGLAVFF. CDR3 sequence (DNA): TGTGCCAGCAGTAGGGGACTGGCGGTTTTCTTC.

This clone has just one count. CDR3: CASSRGTENTGELFF. The CDR3 bases are TGTGCCAGCAGCCGTGGGACAGAGAACACCGGGGAGCTGTTTTTT. The V and J genes are TRBV11-3 and TRBJ2-2; 7 bases fit TRBD1. The germline gives CDR1 SGHNT, CDR2 YENEEA. Trimming removed 5 bases from V and 1 base from J; junction bases left unmatched: 4. The CDR3 sequence is 15 residues long.

This clone was picked up one time. This chain links TRBV27 with TRBJ1-1, with D unclear. V was pared by 5 bases and J by 6 bases, with 19 bases between. This CDR3 comprises 15 residues. Germline CDR1 reads MNHEY; CDR2 reads SMNVEV (reference sequence). The CDR3 bases are TGTGCCAGCAGTGCTCGCCCGCGGGTTGGATCTGAAGCTTTCTTT. As protein: CASSARPRVGSEAFF.

The J gene is TRBJ1-2, the V gene TRBV5-6, with D possibly TRBD1 on 5 matching bases. The germline V gene has CDR1 SGHDT and CDR2 YYEEEE. The ends were cut back, 3 bases at V and 5 bases at J, with 11 bases in the middle. This CDR3 contains 13 residues. DNA for the CDR3: TGTGCCAGCAGCTCAGGGAATTCATATGGCTACACCTTC. Amino acids: CASSSGNSYGYTF.

The J gene is TRBJ1-4, the V gene TRBV7-9; TRBD1 aligns across 9 bases. V was pared by 4 bases and J by 8 bases, with 11 bases of the junction left unmatched. This CDR3 has 16 amino acids. CDR1 is SEHNR and CDR2 is FQNEAQ in the germline V gene (reference sequence). The CDR3 here is CASSWAPGQGPEKLFF. In nucleotides, the CDR3 is TGTGCCAGCAGCTGGGCACCGGGACAGGGCCCCGAAAAACTGTTTTTT.

The chain is built from TRBV7-6 and TRBJ1-3, with D uncertain. V gave up 5 bases and J gave up 6 bases, with 20 bases separating them. This CDR3 is built from 16 residues. Germline loops: CDR1 SGHVS, CDR2 FNYEAQ. The CDR3, as DNA: TGTGCCAGCAGCCCGTACCCGACCTTAGAGGAAAACACCATATATTTT. Translated: CASSPYPTLEENTIYF.

To note about this clone: Additional DNA sequences in this sample encode the identical CDR3. The CDR3 coding sequence is TGTGCCACCAGTGACTCGGGTCAGCCCCAGCATTTT. Translation: CATSDSGQPQHF. The rearrangement joins TRBV24-1 to TRBJ1-5, with D hard to call. The CDR3 contains 12 residues. V lost 4 bases and J 6 bases, leaving 6 bases between the germline ends. Germline loops: CDR1 KGHDR, CDR2 SFDVKD.

V gene TRBV5-1 combines with J gene TRBJ2-7; 8 bases align to TRBD1. With V trimmed by 6 bases and J by 2 bases, 10 bases remained unmatched. The CDR3 is 15 amino acids. Germline V lookup: CDR1 SGHRS, CDR2 YFSETQ. For the CDR3, the DNA is TGCGCCAGCAAAGAAACCGGGACAGGCACCTACGAGCAGTACTTC. Protein product: CASKETGTGTYEQYF.

There are many counts of this clone. The CDR3 loop is CASRASGNTIYF. In nucleotides, the CDR3 is TGTGCCAGCAGGGCTTCTGGAAACACCATATATTTT. This chain links TRBV6-5 with TRBJ1-3; D not resolved. V was cut by 6 bases and J by 1 base, with 4 bases left in between. CDR3 length equals 12 residues. Germline V CDR1 and CDR2: MNHEY, SVGAGI.

The chain links TRBV25-1 to TRBJ2-7; maybe TRBD2 (5 bases). The CDR3 runs to 12 residues. V gave up 6 bases and J gave up 2 bases, with 8 bases separating them. Germline V gene data show CDR1 as MGHDK and CDR2 as SYGVNS. In nucleotides, the CDR3 is TGTGCCAGCAGGGACTTAACCTACGAGCAGTACTTC. It is translated as CASRDLTYEQYF.

The chain combines TRBV7-3 with TRBJ2-7; 8 bases agree with TRBD1. The CDR3 extends over 18 amino acids. The trim removed 8 bases at V and 5 bases at J, leaving 23 bases unmatched. Germline V gene sequence: CDR1 SGHTA, CDR2 FQGTGA. Here the CDR3 DNA reads TGTGCCAGCCGCCTTCTGGGGAATCCAGGACAGGGTCCCCACGAGCAGTACTTC. It codes for CASRLLGNPGQGPHEQYF.

The chain employs TRBV5-4 and TRBJ2-5; the D gene is possibly TRBD2 (6 bases). This CDR3 contains 14 residues. The V and J ends lost 7 bases and 2 bases respectively, with 15 bases between them. The germline gives CDR1 SGHNT, CDR2 YYREEE (reference sequence). The CDR3 bases are TGTGCCAGCCGCGGGGCTAGCACTCAAGAGACCCAGTACTTC. Protein sequence: CASRGASTQETQYF.

The chain employs TRBV19 and TRBJ1-5; 8 positions match TRBD1. The J segment lost 5 bases and the V segment lost 5 bases, leaving 8 bases of the junction unmatched. In germline, CDR1 is LNHDA, CDR2 SQIVND (reference sequence). The CDR3 runs to 15 residues. The CDR3 DNA is TGTGCCAGTAGTTTTGACAGGGGAGGGGATCAGCCCCAGCATTTT. Its protein is CASSFDRGGDQPQHF.

This chain links TRBV19 with TRBJ2-1; no clear D. The V and J ends lost 5 bases and 3 bases respectively, with 14 bases between them. The CDR3 spans 15 residues. Germline V CDR1 and CDR2: LNHDA, SQIVND (reference sequence). The CDR3 nucleotides read TGTGCCAGTAGTTCCCGGGTCCCCGGCTACAATGAGCAGTTCTTC. Its translation: CASSSRVPGYNEQFF.

The chain has TRBV11-2 and TRBJ1-1, with D unclear. Trimming took 0 bases from V and 1 from J, leaving 9 bases between them. Germline V CDR1 and CDR2: SGHAT, FQNNGV. The CDR3 consists of 15 residues. The CDR3 coding sequence is TGTGCCAGCAGCTTAGATAGACACCCGAACACTGAAGCTTTCTTT. This gives the protein CASSLDRHPNTEAFF.